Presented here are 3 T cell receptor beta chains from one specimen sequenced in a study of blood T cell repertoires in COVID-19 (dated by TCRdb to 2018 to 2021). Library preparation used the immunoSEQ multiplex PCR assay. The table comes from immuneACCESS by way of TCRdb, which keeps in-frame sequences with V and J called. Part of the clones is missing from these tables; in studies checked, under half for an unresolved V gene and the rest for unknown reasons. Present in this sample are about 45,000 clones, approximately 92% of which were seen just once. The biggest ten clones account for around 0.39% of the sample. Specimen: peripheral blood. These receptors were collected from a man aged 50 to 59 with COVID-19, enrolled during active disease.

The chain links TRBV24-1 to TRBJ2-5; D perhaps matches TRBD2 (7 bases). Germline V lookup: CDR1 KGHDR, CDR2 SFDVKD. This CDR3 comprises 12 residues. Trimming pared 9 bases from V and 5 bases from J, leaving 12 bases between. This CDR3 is CATGGAGETQYF. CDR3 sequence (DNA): TGTGCCACCGGGGGGGCCGGGGAGACCCAGTACTTC.

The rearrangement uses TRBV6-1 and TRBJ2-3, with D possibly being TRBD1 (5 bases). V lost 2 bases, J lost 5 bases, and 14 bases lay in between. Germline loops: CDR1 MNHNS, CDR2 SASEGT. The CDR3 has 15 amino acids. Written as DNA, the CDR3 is TGTGCCAGCAGTGAATTCCCAGGGATCGGAGATACGCAGTATTTT. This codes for CASSEFPGIGDTQYF.

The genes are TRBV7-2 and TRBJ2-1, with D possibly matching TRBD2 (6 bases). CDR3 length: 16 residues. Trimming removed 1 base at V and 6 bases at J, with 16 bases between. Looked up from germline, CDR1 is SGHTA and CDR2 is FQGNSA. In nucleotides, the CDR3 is TGTGCCAGCAGCTTAGTGCGCCGGGAGCCTTTCAATGAGCAGTTCTTC. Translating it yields CASSLVRREPFNEQFF.